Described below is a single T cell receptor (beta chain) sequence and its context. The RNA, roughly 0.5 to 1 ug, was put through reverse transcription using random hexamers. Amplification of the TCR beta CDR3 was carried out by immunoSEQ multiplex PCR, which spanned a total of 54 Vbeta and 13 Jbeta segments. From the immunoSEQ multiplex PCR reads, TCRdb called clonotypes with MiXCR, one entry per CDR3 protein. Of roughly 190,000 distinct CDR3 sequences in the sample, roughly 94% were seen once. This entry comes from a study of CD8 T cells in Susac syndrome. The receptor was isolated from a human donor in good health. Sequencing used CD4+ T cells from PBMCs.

CDR3: CSVTHSSGNTIYF. The CDR3 DNA is TGCAGCGTGACCCATAGCTCTGGAAACACCATATATTTT. The chain joins TRBV29-1 to TRBJ1-3; unclear D gene. CDR1 is SQVTM, CDR2 ANQGSEA, per germline. This CDR3 has 13 amino acids. V dropped 6 bases and J dropped 0 bases, with 9 bases sitting between them.